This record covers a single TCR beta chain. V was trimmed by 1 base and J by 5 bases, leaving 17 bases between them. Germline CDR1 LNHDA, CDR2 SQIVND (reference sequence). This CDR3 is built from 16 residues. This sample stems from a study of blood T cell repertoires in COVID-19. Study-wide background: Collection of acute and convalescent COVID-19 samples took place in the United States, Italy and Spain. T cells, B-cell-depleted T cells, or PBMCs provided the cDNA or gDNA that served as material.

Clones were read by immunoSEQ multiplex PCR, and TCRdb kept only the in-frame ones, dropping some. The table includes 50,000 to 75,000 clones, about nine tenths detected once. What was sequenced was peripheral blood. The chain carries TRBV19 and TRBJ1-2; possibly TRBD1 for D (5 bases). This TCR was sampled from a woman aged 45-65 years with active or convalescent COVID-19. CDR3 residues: CASSIGGRQLRYGYTF. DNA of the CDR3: TGTGCCAGTAGTATAGGGGGAAGACAGTTACGGTATGGCTACACCTTC.